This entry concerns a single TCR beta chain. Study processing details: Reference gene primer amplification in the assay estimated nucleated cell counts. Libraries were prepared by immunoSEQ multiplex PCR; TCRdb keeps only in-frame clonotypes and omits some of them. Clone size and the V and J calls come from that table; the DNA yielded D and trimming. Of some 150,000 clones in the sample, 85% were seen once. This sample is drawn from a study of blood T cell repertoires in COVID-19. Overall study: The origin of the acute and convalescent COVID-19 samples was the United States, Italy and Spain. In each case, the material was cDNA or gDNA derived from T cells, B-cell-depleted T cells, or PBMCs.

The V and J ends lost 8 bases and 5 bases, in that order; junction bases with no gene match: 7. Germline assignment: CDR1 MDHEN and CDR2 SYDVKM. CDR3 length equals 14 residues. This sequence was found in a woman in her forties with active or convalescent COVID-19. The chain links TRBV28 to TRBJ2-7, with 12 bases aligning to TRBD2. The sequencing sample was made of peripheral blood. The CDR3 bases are TGTGCCAGCCACTCTAGCGGGAGGGGCGACGAGCAGTACTTC. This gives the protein CASHSSGRGDEQYF.